Listed here are 27 T cell receptor beta chains from one sample, sequenced in a study of identical twins (dated by TCRdb to 2016 to 2018). The receptor library was made with 5' RACE. The reads were generated on an Illumina HiSeq 2000. TCRdb itself trimmed the public reads at Q25 with fastp, ran MiXCR and retained productive beta chains. Every distinct CDR3 protein forms one entry, paired with its most common genes and DNA. The sample table shows about 550,000 distinct CDR3 sequences, and approximately 20% are seen once. In total, the top ten clones hold around 0.47% of the sample. In addition, the sample was reused for a study of yellow fever vaccine responses in identical twins.

The sample comprised CD4+ T cells sorted from blood. The receptor set was obtained from a woman between 18 and 29 years old in good health.

This rearrangement joins TRBV4-1 to TRBJ2-2; tentatively, D is TRBD2 (7 bases). The CDR3 runs 15 residues. Trimming cost V 5 bases and J 3 bases, with 13 bases left between them. Germline V gene lookup returns CDR1 MGHRA and CDR2 YSYEKL. As DNA, the CDR3 is TGCGCCAGCAGCTTGGTGGGGGGGCACACCGGGGAGCTGTTTTTT. Its translation is CASSLVGGHTGELFF.

This clonotype appeared many times. This rearrangement joins TRBV4-1 to TRBJ2-1; 11 bases agree with TRBD2. The CDR3 length is 15 residues. V lost 3 bases and J lost 4; bases outside the gene matches: 2. Germline CDR1 and CDR2: MGHRA and YSYEKL. The CDR3 protein is CASSQVAGGYNEQFF. In nucleotides, the CDR3 is TGCGCCAGCAGCCAGGTAGCGGGGGGGTACAATGAGCAGTTCTTC.

This chain joins TRBV5-1 and TRBJ2-1; D call uncertain. This CDR3 has 14 residues. The germline CDR1 and CDR2 sequences are SGHRS and YFSETQ. V gave up 5 bases and J gave up 1 base, with 10 bases separating them. This CDR3 is CASRSQSSYNEQFF. CDR3 sequence (DNA): TGCGCCAGCAGGTCTCAATCTTCCTACAATGAGCAGTTCTTC. Using reference TRBV5-1 and TRBJ2-1 for the parts outside the CDR3, the full variable domain is KAGVTQTPRYLIKTRGQQVTLSCSPISGHRSVSWYQQTPGQGLQFLFEYFSETQRNKGNFPGRFSGRQFSNSRSEMNVSTLELGDSALYLCASRSQSSYNEQFFGPGTRLTVL.

The V gene is TRBV5-1, the J gene TRBJ2-1; maybe TRBD2 (6 bases). Germline values: CDR1 SGHRS, CDR2 YFSETQ. V lost 7 bases to trimming and J lost 7 bases, with 18 bases between them. The CDR3 sequence is 14 residues long. The DNA of the CDR3 is TGCGCCAGCTCAGAGACGGGAGAACCAAATGAGCAGTTCTTC. This translates into CASSETGEPNEQFF.

This clonotype has just a few counts. This chain links TRBV5-6 with TRBJ2-5, with TRBD2 identical over 11 bases. V trimming: 4 bases; J trimming: 5 bases; junction bases outside the gene matches: 10. This CDR3 contains 16 residues. Germline loops: CDR1 SGHDT, CDR2 YYEEEE. CDR3: CASSGSGRAGWETQYF. The CDR3 coding sequence is TGTGCCAGCAGCGGTAGCGGGAGGGCCGGCTGGGAGACCCAGTACTTC.

This chain links TRBV15 with TRBJ2-7, with D perhaps matching TRBD1 (5 bases). Germline V lookup: CDR1 LNHNV, CDR2 YYDKDF (reference sequence). This CDR3 is 13 amino acids long. V was cut by 0 bases and J by 4 bases, with 7 bases left in between. CDR3 sequence (DNA): TGTGCCACCAGCAGAGAAGGGGCTTACGAGCAGTACGTC. It specifies CATSREGAYEQYV.

This clonotype was found a few times. V is TRBV2 and J is TRBJ1-4; D is perhaps TRBD1 (6 bases). V was shortened by 4 bases and J by 5 bases, with 11 bases between the two germline ends. Germline CDR1 SNHLY, CDR2 FYNNEI. CDR3 length equals 14 residues. The CDR3 coding sequence is TGTGCCAGCAGTGGTGGAGGGGGAAATGAAAAACTGTTTTTT. The encoded protein is CASSGGGGNEKLFF.

This clonotype was observed a handful of times. This chain connects TRBV20-1 to TRBJ2-1; a possible D gene is TRBD2 (5 bases). This CDR3 spans 12 amino acids. Germline V lookup: CDR1 DFQATT, CDR2 SNEGSKA (reference sequence). The V end was cut by 6 bases, the J end by 10 bases, with 16 bases between. The CDR3 DNA reads TGCAGTGCCAGTGAAATGGAGCGGGAGCAGTTCTTC. Translating gives CSASEMEREQFF.

The sample holds a few counts of this clonotype. J is TRBJ2-6 and V is TRBV5-1; D might be TRBD2 (6 bases). Germline V lookup: CDR1 SGHRS, CDR2 YFSETQ. The CDR3 length is 17 residues. V was trimmed by 4 bases and J by 1 base, leaving 15 bases between them. CDR3 region: CASSLWGEGSGANVLTF. CDR3 coding DNA: TGCGCCAGCAGCCTGTGGGGGGAAGGATCTGGGGCCAACGTCCTGACTTTC.

This chain joins TRBV2 and TRBJ2-5, with TRBD1 matching over 9 bases. CDR3 length: 16 amino acids. The V segment lost 5 bases and the J segment 5 bases; nucleotides outside the gene matches: 12. From germline, CDR1 is SNHLY and CDR2 FYNNEI. The CDR3 DNA reads as TGTGCCAGCAGTCGATTTTCCGGGACAGGGTGGGAGACCCAGTACTTC. Translated: CASSRFSGTGWETQYF. Looking up the rest from reference TRBV2 and TRBJ2-5 gives the full variable domain: EPEVTQTPSHQVTQMGQEVILRCVPISNHLYFYWYRQILGQKVEFLVSFYNNEISEKSEIFDDQFSVERPDGSNFTLKIRSTKLEDSAMYFCASSRFSGTGWETQYFGPGTRLLVL.

The V gene is TRBV6-1, the J gene TRBJ1-5; 9 bases match TRBD1. CDR1 MNHNS and CDR2 SASEGT come from the germline V gene. There are 15 residues in the CDR3. The trim removed 5 bases at V and 4 bases at J, leaving 6 bases unmatched. In DNA form, the CDR3 reads TGTGCCAGCAGTCGGACAGGGGTGGGGAATCAGCCCCAGCATTTT. This encodes CASSRTGVGNQPQHF.

This clonotype was detected only a few times. The chain recombines TRBV7-6 with TRBJ2-3, with TRBD2 identical over 11 bases. CDR3 length: 16 amino acids. J lost 2 bases, V lost 2 bases, and 3 bases had no gene match. The V gene's germline CDR1 is SGHVS and CDR2 FNYEAQ. CDR3 DNA: TGTGCCAGCAGCTTACTAGCGGGAGGCCTCACAGATACGCAGTATTTT. Its translation is CASSLLAGGLTDTQYF.

The chain couples TRBV15 to TRBJ2-7, with 7 bases lining up with TRBD2. From germline, CDR1 is LNHNV and CDR2 YYDKDF (reference sequence). This CDR3 is built from 16 residues. The trim removed 1 base at V and 5 bases at J, leaving 11 bases unmatched. The chain's CDR3 is CATSRAPRGRTHEQYF. In nucleotides, the CDR3 is TGTGCCACCAGCAGAGCCCCTCGCGGGAGAACCCACGAGCAGTACTTC.

This clonotype was observed a few times. This sequence joins TRBV27 and TRBJ1-1, with 8 bases matching TRBD1. Germline CDR1 and CDR2: MNHEY and SMNVEV (reference sequence). This CDR3 is built from 14 residues. Trimming removed 6 bases from V and 6 bases from J; junction bases left unmatched: 9. DNA for the CDR3: TGTGCCAGCAGACCAATACCAGGGGGCGCTGAAGCTTTCTTT. Its translation: CASRPIPGGAEAFF.

This sequence joins TRBV29-1 and TRBJ2-3; 9 bases agree with TRBD1. Trimming removed 6 bases from V and 4 bases from J; junction bases left unmatched: 14. This CDR3 contains 16 residues. From germline, CDR1 is SQVTM and CDR2 ANQGSEA. The CDR3 region has the DNA TGCAGCGTCGCAAAATTACAGGGGGCCACCGCAGATACGCAGTATTTT. Protein: CSVAKLQGATADTQYF.

The J gene is TRBJ1-1, the V gene TRBV14; D unclear. Deletions cut 5 bases from V and 4 bases from J, with 11 bases between. Germline-derived CDR1 and CDR2 are SGHDN and FVKESK. The CDR3 covers 13 residues. For the CDR3, the DNA is TGTGCCAGCAGCAAGGACCGGGGCACTGAAGCTTTCTTT. It encodes CASSKDRGTEAFF.

The chain uses TRBV5-1 and TRBJ2-7; 8 nucleotides align to TRBD1. The CDR3 is 16 amino acids. V dropped 0 bases and J dropped 7; count of bases not matched to a gene: 12. CDR1 and CDR2 (germline): SGHRS, YFSETQ. The CDR3 is CASSLGSDRVTGEQYF. The CDR3 region has the DNA TGCGCCAGCAGCTTGGGCTCGGACAGGGTTACGGGAGAGCAGTACTTC. Drawing the rest from reference TRBV5-1 and TRBJ2-7, the complete variable domain is KAGVTQTPRYLIKTRGQQVTLSCSPISGHRSVSWYQQTPGQGLQFLFEYFSETQRNKGNFPGRFSGRQFSNSRSEMNVSTLELGDSALYLCASSLGSDRVTGEQYFGPGTRLTVT.

The chain joins TRBV10-3 to TRBJ2-7; 9 bases agree with TRBD1. There are 16 residues in the CDR3. V lost 0 bases to trimming and J lost 4 bases; unmatched junction nucleotides: 7. Germline CDR1 is ENHRY and CDR2 is SYGVKD. CDR3 in amino acids: CAISESSGTGKYEQYV. CDR3 in DNA: TGTGCCATCAGTGAGTCGTCGGGGACAGGGAAATACGAGCAGTACGTC.

The chain has TRBV6-2 or TRBV6-3 and TRBJ2-3, with TRBD2 matching over 8 bases. V lost 5 bases to trimming and J lost 2 bases; unmatched junction nucleotides: 21. This CDR3 has 20 amino acids. The germline V gene has CDR1 MNHEY and CDR2 SVGEGT. The CDR3 nucleotides are TGTGCCAGCAGTCCGACGTCACCCGTTACGGCGGGAGGTAACACAGATACGCAGTATTTT. This codes for CASSPTSPVTAGGNTDTQYF.

V and J are TRBV12-3 or TRBV12-4 and TRBJ2-1; weak D call: TRBD2 (6 bases). The CDR3 spans 14 residues. Trimming took 8 bases from V and 6 from J, leaving 17 bases between them. This CDR3 is CASGTGTPSNEQFF. DNA of the CDR3: TGTGCCAGCGGAACCGGGACTCCATCCAATGAGCAGTTCTTC.

A few counts support this clonotype. This rearrangement joins TRBV7-4 to TRBJ1-4; D gene unclear. Deletions cut 4 bases from V and 12 bases from J, with 24 bases between. This CDR3 is built from 16 residues. Germline lookup yields CDR1 SGHVT and CDR2 SQSDAQ. CDR3 coding DNA: TGTGCCAGCAGCTCAGGCGGTCTAGGCCAGACTGGGGAACTGTTTTTT. As protein: CASSSGGLGQTGELFF.

A few counts support this clonotype. The gene calls are TRBV14 and TRBJ2-1; D could derive from TRBD1 or TRBD2 (5 bases each). This CDR3 is 11 amino acids long. Deletions cut 3 bases from V and 8 bases from J, with 5 bases between. Germline lookup yields CDR1 SGHDN and CDR2 FVKESK. CDR3: CASSQGDEQFF. CDR3 sequence (DNA): TGTGCCAGCAGCCAGGGGGATGAGCAGTTCTTC.

V and J are TRBV3-1 and TRBJ2-3, with TRBD1 identical over 7 bases. In germline, CDR1 is LGHDT, CDR2 YNNKEL (reference sequence). V shed 3 bases and J 2 bases; nucleotides not matched to a gene: 11. This CDR3 contains 17 residues. The DNA for the CDR3 is TGTGCCAGCAGCCAGAGGGGACAGCAAACGTTCACAGATACGCAGTATTTT. Translation: CASSQRGQQTFTDTQYF.

This clonotype was observed a handful of times. The chain is built from TRBV5-1 and TRBJ1-1; TRBD1 matches at 9 bases. After removal of 4 bases from V and 5 bases from J, the junction contained 6 bases not matched to a gene. The CDR3 totals 14 residues. Per the germline V gene, CDR1 is SGHRS and CDR2 is YFSETQ. The CDR3 nucleotides read TGCGCCAGCAGCACCGGGACAGGGTGGACTGAAGCTTTCTTT. It codes for CASSTGTGWTEAFF.

This sequence joins TRBV5-1 and TRBJ2-6; 10 bases fit TRBD1. Losses at the gene ends were 4 bases for V and 2 bases for J; bases not matched to a gene: 9. In germline, CDR1 is SGHRS, CDR2 YFSETQ. This CDR3 region has 18 residues. Here the CDR3 DNA reads TGCGCCAGCAGCACAAGACAGGGGGCGCTTACTGGGGCCAACGTCCTGACTTTC. This sequence encodes CASSTRQGALTGANVLTF.

The CDR3 spells CASSWRDNQETQYF. CDR3 nucleotides: TGCGCCAGCAGCTGGAGGGACAACCAAGAGACCCAGTACTTC. This chain connects TRBV5-1 to TRBJ2-5; either TRBD1 or TRBD2 may fit D (6 bases each). This CDR3 comprises 14 residues. V shed 3 bases and J shed 0 bases, with 9 bases lying between them. Germline V gene lookup returns CDR1 SGHRS and CDR2 YFSETQ.

The rearrangement joins TRBV20-1 to TRBJ2-7; 7 nucleotides match TRBD2. CDR1 is DFQATT, CDR2 SNEGSKA, per germline (reference sequence). This CDR3 is 15 amino acids long. The J segment lost 3 bases and the V segment lost 6 bases, leaving 14 bases of the junction unmatched. This CDR3 reads CSARRGTSVDYEQYF. DNA of the CDR3: TGCAGTGCCCGGCGTGGAACTAGCGTTGACTACGAGCAGTACTTC.